This entry concerns a single T cell receptor (beta chain). The sample belongs to a study of blood T cell repertoires in COVID-19. About the study: Spain, Italy and the United States supplied samples that represented acute and convalescent COVID-19. Sample material is recorded as cDNA or gDNA derived from T cells, B-cell-depleted T cells, or PBMCs.

Original analysis: Amplification of reference gene primers was used by the study to estimate nucleated cell counts. TCRdb's copy holds only in-frame clones and misses some; the assay was immunoSEQ multiplex PCR. Clone size and the V and J calls come from that table; the DNA yielded D and trimming. Among approximately 250,000 clones listed, nearly 85% were seen once. The TCR sequence derives from a human donor in a cohort sampled during active COVID-19. The specimen sequenced was peripheral blood.

The CDR3 region has the DNA TGTGCCAGCAGCTACGGGACAGGGGGGACTCAGCCCCAGCATTTT. Its translation: CASSYGTGGTQPQHF. J is TRBJ1-5 and V is TRBV28; 11 bases are shared with TRBD1. CDR3 length equals 15 residues. The trim removed 6 bases at V and 6 bases at J, leaving 7 bases unmatched. Germline V lookup: CDR1 MDHEN, CDR2 SYDVKM.